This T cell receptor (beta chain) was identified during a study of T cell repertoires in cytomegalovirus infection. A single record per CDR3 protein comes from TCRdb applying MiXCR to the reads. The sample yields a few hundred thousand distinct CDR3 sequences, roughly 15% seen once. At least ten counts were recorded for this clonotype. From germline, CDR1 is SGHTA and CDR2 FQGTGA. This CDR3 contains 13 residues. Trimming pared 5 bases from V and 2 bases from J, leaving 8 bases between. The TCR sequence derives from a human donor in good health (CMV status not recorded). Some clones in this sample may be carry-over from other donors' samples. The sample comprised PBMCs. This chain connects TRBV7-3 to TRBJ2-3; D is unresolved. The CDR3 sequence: CASSTDPTDTQYF. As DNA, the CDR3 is TGTGCCAGCAGCACCGACCCCACAGATACGCAGTATTTT.